The 23 T cell receptor beta chains below all came from one sample that was sequenced in a study of human T cells and chemical hapten exposure (dated by TCRdb to about 2021). The sample's time point, from its label and the paper: patch test 1, 2 weeks after DPC sensitization. The intended sense of this specimen's treatment or condition label: therapeutic diphenylcyclopropenone sensitization with weekly scalp DPC. The receptor library was made with RACE. Sequencing instrument: NextSeq 500. Clones were called with MiXCR by TCRdb after fastp trimmed the public reads at Q25, and only in-frame beta chains were retained. When rows share a CDR3 protein, they turn into one entry using the most common DNA and genes. Present in this sample are 100,000 or so distinct CDR3 sequences, roughly a tenth of which were seen just once. 2% to 2.5% of the sample goes to the ten largest clones. Material: whole blood, obtained in connection with sensitization to the hapten diphenylcyclopropenone (DPC). These receptors came from a man aged 40-49 years with alopecia areata. Some clones in this sample may be carry-over from other donors' samples.

In this sample, this clonotype turned up a few times. V is TRBV12-3 or TRBV12-4 and J is TRBJ2-6, with D perhaps matching TRBD1 (6 bases). This CDR3 region has 19 residues. Trimming pared 3 bases from V and 2 bases from J, leaving 20 bases between. The CDR3 DNA is TGTGCCAGCAGTTTGTCCCAGCTCACCGGGACAACTGGGGCCAACGTCCTGACTTTC. It encodes CASSLSQLTGTTGANVLTF.

This clonotype showed up just a few times. The chain uses TRBV7-2 and TRBJ2-7; TRBD2 matches 9 bases. Germline assignment: CDR1 SGHTA and CDR2 FQGNSA. The ends lost 3 bases at V and 0 bases at J; junction bases unmatched: 6. The CDR3 has 16 residues. The DNA for the CDR3 is TGTGCCAGCAGCTTTGACGCTAGCGGGGTCTCCTACGAGCAGTACTTC. Amino acids: CASSFDASGVSYEQYF. The full variable domain, in which reference TRBV7-2 and TRBJ2-7 provide the parts outside the CDR3, is GAGVSQSPSNKVTEKGKDVELRCDPISGHTALYWYRQSLGQGLEFLIYFQGNSAPDKSGLPSDRFSAERTGGSVSTLTIQRTQQEDSAVYLCASSFDASGVSYEQYFGPGTRLTVT.

This clonotype appeared a few times. The junction shows a germline mismatch at one end, possibly a read error. V is TRBV20-1 and J is TRBJ1-2; TRBD1 might be the D (6 bases). Germline V gene data show CDR1 as DFQATT and CDR2 as SNEGSKA (reference sequence). The CDR3 is made up of 14 amino acids. The CDR3 DNA follows: TGCAGTGCTAGAGATCCTTGGGACAACTATGGCGACACCTTC. The encoded protein is CSARDPWDNYGDTF.

This clonotype was observed a few times. The chain employs TRBV29-1 and TRBJ2-3; D is unclear. V gave up 4 bases and J gave up 5 bases, with 4 bases separating them. The CDR3 runs 10 residues. Germline CDR1 reads SQVTM; CDR2 reads ANQGSEA. CDR3 residues: CSVVGDTQYF. DNA for the CDR3: TGCAGCGTTGTTGGAGATACGCAGTATTTT.

In its sample, this clonotype was seen many times. The genes are TRBV30 and TRBJ1-1; tentative D call: TRBD1 (5 bases). V was cut by 8 bases and J by 5 bases, with 18 bases left in between. The CDR3 spans 13 residues. Germline-derived CDR1 and CDR2 are GTSNPN and SVGIG (reference sequence). In DNA form, the CDR3 reads TGTGCCCGGCGGGGCGGGCCGGGGACTGAAGCTTTCTTT. Translating it yields CARRGGPGTEAFF.

The J gene is TRBJ2-3, the V gene TRBV20-1; the D is unclear. From germline, CDR1 is DFQATT and CDR2 SNEGSKA (reference sequence). Trimming removed 8 bases from V and 0 bases from J, with 6 bases in between. CDR3 length: 11 amino acids. This chain's CDR3 is CSQKSTDTQYF. CDR3 DNA sequence: TGCAGTCAAAAAAGCACAGATACGCAGTATTTT.

The table lists this clonotype with a few counts. The chain uses TRBV7-9 and TRBJ2-3, with 13 positions matching TRBD2. Looked up from germline, CDR1 is SEHNR and CDR2 is FQNEAQ (reference sequence). Losses at the gene ends were 5 bases for V and 2 bases for J; bases not matched to a gene: 16. The CDR3 is 20 residues long. As DNA, the CDR3 is TGTGCCAGCAGCCCGCCTGGCGGGACTAGCGGGATGCGTAACACAGATACGCAGTATTTT. Encoded protein: CASSPPGGTSGMRNTDTQYF.

Written as DNA, the CDR3 is TGTGCCAGCAGTTTCCAAACAGGGGGGTTTAATTCACCCCTCCACTTT. Amino acid sequence: CASSFQTGGFNSPLHF. The chain couples TRBV28 to TRBJ1-6; 8 bases map to TRBD1. The length of the CDR3 is 16 residues. V lost 3 bases and J lost 6; bases outside the gene matches: 7. The germline gives CDR1 MDHEN, CDR2 SYDVKM.

The chain employs TRBV3-1 and TRBJ2-5; 11 bases are shared with TRBD2. The CDR3 runs to 18 residues. J was trimmed by 4 bases and V by 4 bases; bases with no gene match: 14. Germline V CDR1 and CDR2: LGHDT, YNNKEL (reference sequence). The CDR3 loop is CASSPVALAGVRAETQYF. Here the CDR3 DNA reads TGTGCCAGCAGCCCGGTGGCACTAGCGGGAGTGCGGGCAGAGACCCAGTACTTC.

This clonotype was seen ten or more times. V usage is TRBV20-1 and J usage is TRBJ2-7, with TRBD2 matching 14 bases. Trimming removed 3 bases from V and 0 bases from J; junction bases left unmatched: 16. The CDR3 is 20 amino acids. Germline V gives CDR1 DFQATT, CDR2 SNEGSKA (reference sequence). The CDR3 spells CSARVVLGLAGEPISYEQYF. CDR3 bases: TGCAGTGCTAGGGTGGTATTGGGACTAGCGGGAGAACCCATCTCCTACGAGCAGTACTTC.

This clonotype was detected a few times. The chain joins TRBV7-2 to TRBJ2-4; D uncertain. The CDR3 spans 12 residues. CDR1 and CDR2 (germline): SGHTA, FQGNSA. Trimming pared 5 bases from V and 0 bases from J, leaving 2 bases between. CDR3 loop: CASSPAKNIQYF. CDR3 nucleotide sequence: TGTGCCAGCAGCCCAGCCAAAAACATTCAGTACTTC.

In this sample, this clonotype turned up a few times. The chain links TRBV5-1 to TRBJ1-4, with D maybe TRBD1 (5 bases). CDR1 is SGHRS and CDR2 is YFSETQ in the germline V gene. The V end lost 7 bases, the J end lost 8 bases, and 15 bases lay between the germline ends. This CDR3 has 13 residues. DNA for the CDR3: TGCGCCAGCTCCGTTGGGGGAGGGGAAAAACTGTTTTTT. Its protein product is CASSVGGGEKLFF.

Ten or more counts support this clonotype. The chain is built from TRBV3-1 and TRBJ1-3, with D tentatively TRBD1 (6 bases). The CDR3 covers 16 residues. V was shortened by 4 bases and J by 0 bases, with 13 bases between the two germline ends. Germline values: CDR1 LGHDT, CDR2 YNNKEL (reference sequence). The CDR3 protein is CASSPKTGGSGNTIYF. CDR3 coding DNA: TGTGCCAGCAGCCCAAAGACAGGCGGCTCTGGAAACACCATATATTTT.

The V call is TRBV29-1, the J call TRBJ2-6; 7 nucleotides line up with TRBD1. The CDR3 runs 15 residues. Germline V gene sequence: CDR1 SQVTM, CDR2 ANQGSEA. J lost 2 bases, V lost 5 bases, and 6 bases had no gene match. Written as DNA, the CDR3 is TGCAGCGTTTTTACCACAGGGGCTGGGGCCAACGTCCTGACTTTC. Its translation: CSVFTTGAGANVLTF.

The sample holds a few counts of this clonotype. The V call is TRBV12-5, the J call TRBJ1-2; the match to TRBD1 covers 8 bases. The junction had 8 bases not matched to a gene; V was cut back by 7 bases and J by 4 bases. Germline assignment: CDR1 LGHNT and CDR2 FRNRAP. The CDR3 loop spans 14 amino acids. For the CDR3, the DNA is TGTGCTAGTGCCATGTCAGGGGGCGGCTATGGCTACACCTTC. Its translation: CASAMSGGGYGYTF. The whole variable domain, filled in from reference TRBV12-5 and TRBJ1-2, reads DARVTQTPRHKVTEMGQEVTMRCQPILGHNTVFWYRQTMMQGLELLAYFRNRAPLDDSGMPKDRFSAEMPDATLATLKIQPSEPRDSAVYFCASAMSGGGYGYTFGSGTRLTVV.

This clonotype has more than one count but fewer than ten. The rearrangement links TRBV7-3 to TRBJ1-1; the match to TRBD1 covers 9 bases. V lost 0 bases and J lost 5; bases outside the gene matches: 4. Germline V gene data show CDR1 as SGHTA and CDR2 as FQGTGA. The CDR3 covers 15 residues. The CDR3 sequence: CASSLTGTGQTEAFF. DNA for the CDR3: TGTGCCAGCAGCTTAACTGGGACAGGGCAAACTGAAGCTTTCTTT.

The chain couples TRBV7-3 to TRBJ2-1; the D is unclear. CDR3 length equals 13 residues. Trimming stripped 4 bases from V and 7 bases from J, with 11 bases between. From germline, CDR1 is SGHTA and CDR2 FQGTGA. CDR3 region: CASSSYMGNEQFF. Here the CDR3 DNA reads TGTGCCAGCAGCTCTTATATGGGTAATGAGCAGTTCTTC.

V usage is TRBV12-3 or TRBV12-4 and J usage is TRBJ2-1; D gene unclear. The V end was cut by 6 bases, the J end by 5 bases, with 17 bases between. The CDR3 length is 15 residues. CDR3 loop: CASSAKPAGDNEQFF. The CDR3 DNA is TGTGCCAGCAGCGCAAAGCCGGCTGGCGACAATGAGCAGTTCTTC.

The chain has TRBV24-1 and TRBJ2-3; 7 bases align to TRBD1. CDR3 size: 15 residues. The V gene's germline CDR1 is KGHDR and CDR2 SFDVKD. V shed 3 bases and J 1 base; nucleotides not matched to a gene: 3. As DNA, the CDR3 is TGTGCCACCAGTGATCCAACAGGGGGCACAGATACGCAGTATTTT. Translation: CATSDPTGGTDTQYF.

V is TRBV5-4 and J is TRBJ1-1; 9 nucleotides agree with TRBD1. V was pared by 4 bases and J by 5 bases, with 9 bases of the junction left unmatched. Germline V gives CDR1 SGHNT, CDR2 YYREEE (reference sequence). The CDR3 has 15 amino acids. The CDR3 sequence is CASSRSGTGLTEAFF. In nucleotides, the CDR3 is TGTGCCAGCAGCCGTTCTGGGACAGGGTTGACTGAAGCTTTCTTT.

This clonotype has a handful of counts. In DNA form, the CDR3 reads TGCGCCAGCACCTCGGTTACTTCCTACGAGCAGTACTTC. Amino acids: CASTSVTSYEQYF. The genes are TRBV5-1 and TRBJ2-7; D is uncertain. This CDR3 is built from 13 residues. Deletions cut 6 bases from V and 1 base from J, with 11 bases between. Germline V CDR1 and CDR2: SGHRS, YFSETQ. Using reference TRBV5-1 and TRBJ2-7 for the parts outside the CDR3, the full variable domain is KAGVTQTPRYLIKTRGQQVTLSCSPISGHRSVSWYQQTPGQGLQFLFEYFSETQRNKGNFPGRFSGRQFSNSRSEMNVSTLELGDSALYLCASTSVTSYEQYFGPGTRLTVT.

V is TRBV5-1 and J is TRBJ1-2; the D is unclear. Looked up from germline, CDR1 is SGHRS and CDR2 is YFSETQ. With 5 bases removed from V and 5 bases from J, the gap between germline ends came to 13 bases. The CDR3 covers 13 residues. CDR3 sequence (DNA): TGCGCCAGCAGGGCAGCCTCGGCATATGGCTACACCTTC. Its protein is CASRAASAYGYTF. Complete variable domain (other parts from reference TRBV5-1 and TRBJ1-2): KAGVTQTPRYLIKTRGQQVTLSCSPISGHRSVSWYQQTPGQGLQFLFEYFSETQRNKGNFPGRFSGRQFSNSRSEMNVSTLELGDSALYLCASRAASAYGYTFGSGTRLTVV.

This clonotype was observed a handful of times. The gene calls are TRBV6-2 or TRBV6-3 and TRBJ2-7; D remains ambiguous. Germline V CDR1 and CDR2: MNHEY, SVGEGT. CDR3 length equals 13 residues. The ends were cut back, 7 bases at V and 4 bases at J, with 14 bases in the middle. The CDR3 sequence is CASTGPPPYEQYV. The CDR3 DNA reads as TGTGCCAGCACCGGGCCTCCGCCTTACGAGCAGTACGTC.